This is a list of T cell receptor beta chains from one sample in a study of blood T cell repertoires in COVID-19. Sequencing used immunoSEQ multiplex PCR; TCRdb keeps in-frame clones, though not all of them. Among over 200,000 clones, about 90% were seen once, and the ten largest hold approximately 2.6%. The source material was peripheral blood. These receptors were collected from a young man with COVID-19, enrolled during active disease. CDR3s include the opening cysteine and the closing phenylalanine or tryptophan.

V gene,J gene,CDR3 protein
TRBV29-1,TRBJ1-2,CSVSGQGGTNYGYTF
TRBV6-5,TRBJ1-1,CASSLTGWTEAFF
TRBV7-9,TRBJ1-6,CASSFRDSNSPLHF
TRBV6-6,TRBJ1-1,CASSTAGQTLNTEAFF
TRBV10-3,TRBJ1-5,CAISGTGYSNQPQHF
TRBV7-9,TRBJ1-2,CASSSDRVRLLSRGYTF
TRBV24-1,TRBJ2-3,CATSDPGRGTDTQYF
TRBV13,TRBJ2-1,CASSFTGTSGNNEQFF
TRBV19,TRBJ2-2,CATKGRGAGELFF
TRBV28,TRBJ1-2,CASSLPITGVFGYTF
TRBV3-1/TRBV3-2,TRBJ2-3,CASRRQGSDTQYF
TRBV28,TRBJ2-1,CASSLSSPGSHTEQFF
TRBV29-1,TRBJ1-2,CSVEEPGDGYTF
TRBV28,TRBJ1-5,CASSSTGFQPQHF
TRBV5-1,TRBJ2-1,CASSLEPSGGYNEQFF
TRBV11-2,TRBJ1-2,CASSLAGVGYTF
TRBV19,TRBJ2-3,CASRRTGGGTDTQYF
TRBV30,TRBJ1-1,CAWNMALYTEAFF
TRBV5-1,TRBJ1-1,CASSRVDRGLYTEAFF
TRBV30,TRBJ1-6,CAWGTGTNNSPLHF
TRBV19,TRBJ1-5,CASSPNNGQTYSNQPQHF
TRBV12-3/TRBV12-4,TRBJ2-7,CASSFLVNEQYF
TRBV6-1,TRBJ2-2,CASSERAGGPGELFF
TRBV18,TRBJ2-7,CASSVSQISYEQYF
TRBV18,TRBJ2-2,CASSPPSGGRHTGELFF
TRBV28,TRBJ2-7,CASSTDRGYEQYF
TRBV5-1,TRBJ2-3,CASSSGQGVSSTDTQYF
TRBV5-5,TRBJ1-2,CASSPTGSAYGYTF
TRBV5-5,TRBJ2-1,CASSLLSGGAYNEQFF
TRBV5-1,TRBJ1-1,CASSLAGTVGYTEAFF
TRBV18,TRBJ2-7,CASSPGTAHEQYF
TRBV6-2/TRBV6-3,TRBJ1-1,CASSYRVEGTEAFF
TRBV6-6,TRBJ1-3,CASSRGTGGLSGNTIYF
TRBV6-6,TRBJ2-2,CASSPVGLAGDPRTGELFF
TRBV2,TRBJ1-1,CASSGQVIMNTEAFF
TRBV10-3,TRBJ1-1,CAISQGANRNTEAFF
TRBV28,TRBJ1-2,CASSSLPGQVRDGYTF
TRBV5-1,TRBJ1-1,CASSLDTGLGTEAFF
TRBV4-2,TRBJ1-2,CASSRGTGVNYGYTF
TRBV29-1,TRBJ1-1,CSATPGQIEAFF
TRBV7-2,TRBJ2-7,CASSLKAAPYEQYF
TRBV2,TRBJ1-1,CASSEAASPGPEAFF
TRBV9,TRBJ2-1,CASSAQGNTYNEQFF
TRBV7-2,TRBJ2-7,CASSLGVGGVALAEQYF
TRBV4-2,TRBJ1-2,CASSPTQGGDGYTF
TRBV28,TRBJ2-7,CASTRGGALYEQYF
TRBV7-2,TRBJ2-3,CASSPSQAQGNTQYF
TRBV9,TRBJ2-1,CAGREDSGRFFSYNEQFF
TRBV6-5,TRBJ1-1,CASTPLQTNTEAFF
TRBV7-9,TRBJ2-2,CASSIGLAGPIATGELFF
TRBV27,TRBJ2-6,CASSPRGGANVLTF
TRBV30,TRBJ2-3,CAWSLTGGADTQYF
TRBV5-1,TRBJ2-1,CASSLVLAGGKNEQFF
TRBV12-5,TRBJ1-2,CASGFDRGGGYTF
TRBV29-1,TRBJ1-5,CSVSVGGGNQPQHF
TRBV11-2,TRBJ2-1,CASSLDASEYNEQFF
TRBV4-2,TRBJ2-1,CASSQDPRLATSYNEQFF
TRBV27,TRBJ1-1,CASSRGQKNTEAFF
TRBV28,TRBJ1-2,CASSLTSGWGYTF